One sample yielded the 10 T cell receptor beta chains listed below, sequenced in a study of blood T cell repertoires in COVID-19. Generated by immunoSEQ multiplex PCR, the TCRdb table keeps only in-frame clones and is missing some. Here the sample spans approximately 120,000 clones, 70% to 90% being singletons. Sequenced: peripheral blood. Receptor source: a human donor in a cohort sampled during active COVID-19.

The chain recombines TRBV6-5 with TRBJ2-1; D is undetermined. The V end lost 7 bases, the J end lost 2 bases, and 12 bases lay between the germline ends. This CDR3 comprises 14 residues. Germline V gene sequence: CDR1 MNHEY, CDR2 SVGAGI. CDR3 amino acids: CASTSTPTYNEQFF. The CDR3 nucleotides are TGTGCCAGCACGTCGACACCTACCTACAATGAGCAGTTCTTC.

The chain joins TRBV4-3 to TRBJ1-1; weak D call: TRBD1 (5 bases). Per germline, CDR1 LGHNA and CDR2 YSLEER. Trimming left V 0 bases short and J 5 bases short, with 13 bases between. The CDR3 loop spans 15 amino acids. CDR3 DNA sequence: TGCGCCAGCAGCCAAGAGGGCAGGGAGGTAACTGAAGCTTTCTTT. It specifies CASSQEGREVTEAFF.

The chain carries TRBV11-2 and TRBJ2-7; tentatively, D is TRBD1 (5 bases). V shed 1 base and J shed 7 bases, with 17 bases lying between them. From germline, CDR1 is SGHAT and CDR2 FQNNGV. The CDR3 loop spans 15 amino acids. CDR3 DNA sequence: TGTGCCAGCAGCTTAGTTACCAGGGAAGACGCGGAGCAGTACTTC. Amino acids: CASSLVTREDAEQYF.

The chain has TRBV7-3 and TRBJ2-3; 7 bases match TRBD1. Germline CDR1 and CDR2: SGHTA and FQGTGA. CDR3 size: 15 residues. The ends lost 4 bases at V and 4 bases at J; junction bases unmatched: 8. The CDR3 loop is CASSSTGSGADTQYF. The CDR3 nucleotides are TGTGCCAGCAGCTCGACAGGGAGCGGCGCAGATACGCAGTATTTT.

The chain couples TRBV5-7 to TRBJ1-1; 9 bases map to TRBD1. TRBV5-7 qualifies as an ORF whose function is uncertain. The CDR3 totals 14 residues. With V trimmed by 2 bases and J by 5 bases, 4 bases remained unmatched. The CDR3 DNA sequence: TGTGCCAGCAGCTTTTGGGACAGGGTAACTGAAGCTTTCTTT. Translated, it gives CASSFWDRVTEAFF.

The chain couples TRBV5-4 to TRBJ1-2, with no clear D. CDR1 and CDR2 (germline): SGHNT, YYREEE (reference sequence). V gave up 6 bases and J gave up 0 bases, with 15 bases separating them. The length of the CDR3 is 15 residues. In DNA, the CDR3 is TGTGCCAGCAACCAACTTACAGAGACTAACTATGGCTACACCTTC. Protein: CASNQLTETNYGYTF.

This chain joins TRBV7-2 and TRBJ2-1, with TRBD2 matching 9 bases. CDR1 SGHTA and CDR2 FQGNSA come from the germline V gene. J gave up 7 bases and V 2 bases, and 9 bases lay outside the gene matches. The CDR3 spans 16 residues. The CDR3 nucleotides read TGTGCCAGCAGCTTATTTGCGGGACTAGCTTTTAATGAGCAGTTCTTC. Its translation: CASSLFAGLAFNEQFF.

The rearrangement joins TRBV6-4 to TRBJ2-5; 7 bases map to TRBD2. CDR3 length: 13 residues. Germline V lookup: CDR1 MRHNA, CDR2 SNTAGT. Trimming removed 11 bases from V and 4 bases from J; junction bases left unmatched: 10. Here the CDR3 DNA reads TGTGCCCGCCCTTGGGAGGGAGGAGAGACCCAGTACTTC. It is translated as CARPWEGGETQYF.

This rearrangement joins TRBV19 to TRBJ1-5; D perhaps matches TRBD1 (5 bases). With 7 bases removed from V and 9 bases from J, the gap between germline ends came to 13 bases. This CDR3 is 12 amino acids long. Germline lookup yields CDR1 LNHDA and CDR2 SQIVND (reference sequence). CDR3 residues: CASNIGGTPQHF. Written as DNA, the CDR3 is TGTGCCAGTAATATCGGGGGAACGCCCCAGCATTTT.

The rearrangement links TRBV7-8 to TRBJ1-2; possible D gene TRBD1, 6 bases. V lost 2 bases and J lost 0, with 16 bases in between. The V gene's germline CDR1 is SGHVS and CDR2 FQNEAQ. There are 17 residues in the CDR3. The chain's CDR3 is CASSLRTDFAPNYGYTF. In nucleotides, the CDR3 is TGTGCCAGCAGCTTACGGACAGACTTCGCCCCTAACTATGGCTACACCTTC.